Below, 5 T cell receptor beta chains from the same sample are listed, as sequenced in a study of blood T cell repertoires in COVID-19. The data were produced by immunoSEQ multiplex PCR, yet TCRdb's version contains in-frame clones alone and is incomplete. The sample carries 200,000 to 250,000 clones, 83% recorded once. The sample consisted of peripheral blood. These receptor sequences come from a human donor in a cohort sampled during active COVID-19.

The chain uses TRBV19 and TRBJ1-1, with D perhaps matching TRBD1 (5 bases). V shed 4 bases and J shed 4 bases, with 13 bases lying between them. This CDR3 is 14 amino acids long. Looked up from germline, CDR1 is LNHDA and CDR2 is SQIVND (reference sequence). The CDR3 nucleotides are TGTGCCAGTAGTACCCCACCGGGGGGCACTGAAGCTTTCTTT. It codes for CASSTPPGGTEAFF.

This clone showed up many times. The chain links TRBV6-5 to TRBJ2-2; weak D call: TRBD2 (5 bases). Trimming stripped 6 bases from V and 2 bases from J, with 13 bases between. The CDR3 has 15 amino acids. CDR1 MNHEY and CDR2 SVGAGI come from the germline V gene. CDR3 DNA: TGTGCCAGCAGACGGACCGGGGTTAACACCGGGGAGCTGTTTTTT. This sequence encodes CASRRTGVNTGELFF.

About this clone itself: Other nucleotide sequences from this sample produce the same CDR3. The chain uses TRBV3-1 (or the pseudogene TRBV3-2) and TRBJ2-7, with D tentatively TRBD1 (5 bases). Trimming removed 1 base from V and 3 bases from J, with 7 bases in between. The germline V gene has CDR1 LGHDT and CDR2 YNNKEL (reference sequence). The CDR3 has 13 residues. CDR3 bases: TGTGCCAGCAGCCAAGGGCAGGGCTACGAGCAGTACTTC. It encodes CASSQGQGYEQYF.

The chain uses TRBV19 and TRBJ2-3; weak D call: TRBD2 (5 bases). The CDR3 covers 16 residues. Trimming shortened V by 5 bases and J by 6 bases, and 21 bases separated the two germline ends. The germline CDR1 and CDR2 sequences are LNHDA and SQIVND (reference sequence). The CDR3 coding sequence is TGTGCCAGTAGTTCATACCGGGAAACCATCTCTGATACGCAGTATTTT. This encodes CASSSYRETISDTQYF.

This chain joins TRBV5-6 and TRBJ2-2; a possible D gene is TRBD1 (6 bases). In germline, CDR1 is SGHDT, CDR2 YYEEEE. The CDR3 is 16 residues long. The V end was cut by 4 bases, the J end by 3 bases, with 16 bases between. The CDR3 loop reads CASSLLDRQYTGELFF. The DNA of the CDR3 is TGTGCCAGCAGCCTGTTAGACAGGCAGTACACCGGGGAGCTGTTTTTT.